This T cell receptor beta chain is from a study of beta chain features in type 1 diabetes. In this sample, this clone turned up a few times. Reverse transcription of all isolated RNA meant that expressed TCRB transcripts were sequenced. The assay was immunoSEQ multiplex PCR, and TCRdb's table has in-frame clones only and misses some. The repertoire includes 900,000 or so clones, roughly 15% of them detected once, and 0.02% to 0.025% sits in the top ten. The sequence was collected from a woman aged 18-29 years in good health. The sequenced sample consisted of naive CD4+ T cells from blood.

The CDR3, as DNA: TGTGCCAGCAGTGAATATGGTATATTCCGTTCCGAGCAGTACTTC. This encodes CASSEYGIFRSEQYF. The chain carries TRBV25-1 and TRBJ2-7; D uncertain. Germline CDR1 MGHDK, CDR2 SYGVNS. The CDR3 loop spans 15 amino acids. V was trimmed by 0 bases and J by 6 bases, leaving 15 bases between them.